Listed below are T cell receptor beta chains from one sample, sequenced in a study of cytomegalovirus exposure and HLA in healthy donors. Assay used: immunoSEQ multiplex PCR; TCRdb lists only in-frame clones, some missing. The sample has 160,000 or so clones, more than 60% seen once. Sequenced sample: PBMCs. The source is a man in his forties in good health and CMV-seronegative. Both conserved end residues are part of each CDR3. D genes are given only for firm matches. For some rows the clone size is stated as once, few or many, or as a class when expanded; others skip it.

TRBJ2-3	TRBV4-3	NA	NA	TGCGCCAGCAGCCAAGTCGGGAGCACAGATACGCAGTATTTT	CASSQVGSTDTQYF
TRBJ2-3	TRBV27	TRBD2	NA	TGTGCCAGCAGTCTTTTAGCGGGGGGGTTACATTTT	CASSLLAGGLHF
TRBJ2-1	TRBV7-3	TRBD2	NA	TGTGCCAGCAGCTTCGGGACTAGCGGGGGGGTTGCGCAGTTCTTC	CASSFGTSGGVAQFF
TRBJ1-5	TRBV5-4	NA	NA	TGTGCCAGCAGCTTGGCAGGTTTCAATCAGCCCCAGCATTTT	CASSLAGFNQPQHF
TRBJ1-3	TRBV7-3	NA	NA	TGTGCCAGCAGCTTAATTTTTTTAACGGGGGGTGTTTCTGGAAACACCATATATTTT	CASSLIFLTGGVSGNTIYF
TRBJ1-1	TRBV6-5	TRBD1	NA	TGTGCCAGCAGCGCCGGGACAGGGAACACTGAAGCTTTCTTT	CASSAGTGNTEAFF
TRBJ2-5	TRBV9	NA	NA	TGTGCCAGCAGCCCAACACGGCGGGGCCAAGAGACCCAGTACTTC	CASSPTRRGQETQYF
TRBJ2-7	TRBV6-1	TRBD2	NA	TGTGCCAGCAGTGCCATACTTAGCGGGGGATTAGGGTACGAGCAGTACTTC	CASSAILSGGLGYEQYF
TRBJ1-1	TRBV5-5	TRBD1	NA	TGTGCCAGCAGCTTGGAGGGACAGACTGAAGCTTTCTTT	CASSLEGQTEAFF
TRBJ2-7	TRBV7-8	NA	NA	TGTGCCAGCAGCTTAGTCTTTTCCGAGCAGTACTTC	CASSLVFSEQYF
TRBJ2-4	TRBV7-6	NA	once	TGTGCCAGCAGCCCCCGACTCACGGGGGACATTCAGTACTTC	CASSPRLTGDIQYF
TRBJ1-1	TRBV18	NA	NA	TGTGCCAGCTCACTACTGGGGCAGGAAGCTTTCTTT	CASSLLGQEAFF
TRBJ2-5	TRBV7-3	TRBD2	NA	TGTGCCAGCAAACTAGCGGGGGGGCTCCAACAAGAGACCCAGTACTTC	CASKLAGGLQQETQYF
TRBJ2-2	TRBV5-6	TRBD2	few	TGTGCCAGCAGCTTGTTGGGTAGCGGGGGGCTTACGAACACCGGGGAGCTGTTTTTT	CASSLLGSGGLTNTGELFF
TRBJ1-2	TRBV6-5	NA	few	TGTGCCAGCAGTTCGGGTCAGGGTTCTGACACCTTC	CASSSGQGSDTF
TRBJ2-7	TRBV10-1	TRBD1	NA	TGCGCCAGCAGTGAGTACAGAGGACAGGCGTATCCGCAGCACTTC	CASSEYRGQAYPQHF
TRBJ1-1	TRBV5-1	NA	NA	TGCGCCAGCAGCCCTAGAGCCGGGGGGGCGCCTGAAGCTTTCTTT	CASSPRAGGAPEAFF
TRBJ1-5	TRBV30	NA	NA	TGTGCCTGGAGTATCACTCTCCGGGACACTAGCAATCAGCCCCAGCATTTT	CAWSITLRDTSNQPQHF
TRBJ2-2	TRBV28	TRBD2	NA	TGTGCCAGCAGACTAGCGGCTGGGGAGCTGTTTTTT	CASRLAAGELFF
TRBJ1-1	TRBV9	TRBD1	NA	TGTGCCAGCAGCGCCGGGGGGACAGGGGATTCGGGCACTGAAGCTTTCTTT	CASSAGGTGDSGTEAFF
TRBJ1-6	TRBV6-5	NA	NA	TGTGCCAGCAGTCGTTCCAATTCACCCCTCCACTTT	CASSRSNSPLHF
TRBJ2-7	TRBV7-9	NA	NA	TGTGCCAGCAGCTTTCTTGACAAATACGAGCAGTACTTC	CASSFLDKYEQYF
TRBJ1-5	TRBV4-1	NA	NA	TGCGCCAGCAGCATGCCGGGACTTCTCAATCAGCCCCAGCATTTT	CASSMPGLLNQPQHF
TRBJ2-5	TRBV5-1	NA	NA	TGCGCCAGCAGCTTGGGGTTAGGGAGCCAAGAGACCCAGTACTTC	CASSLGLGSQETQYF
TRBJ1-5	TRBV18	NA	NA	TGTGCCAGCTCACCAGGACACACACAGCCCCAGCATTTT	CASSPGHTQPQHF
TRBJ2-7	TRBV9	NA	NA	TGTGCCAGCAGCGTAGTGCCGGGTTCCGAGCAGTACTTC	CASSVVPGSEQYF
TRBJ1-5	TRBV18	NA	NA	TGTGCCAGCTCACCAAACGGTGGCAATCAGCCCCAGCATTTT	CASSPNGGNQPQHF
TRBJ1-4	TRBV6-5	TRBD1	NA	TGTGCCAGCAGAGACAGGGGCGAAAAACTGTTTTTT	CASRDRGEKLFF
TRBJ2-6	TRBV4-3	NA	NA	TGCGCCAGCAGCCAAGATCTCGGGGCCAACGTCCTGACTTTC	CASSQDLGANVLTF
TRBJ2-7	TRBV30	NA	once	TGTGCCTGGAGTCGGGCACAGGGAACCTACGAGCAGTACTTC	CAWSRAQGTYEQYF
TRBJ2-7	TRBV6-1	TRBD1	few	TGTGCCAGCAGTGAATTGGACAGGGGGTACTACGAGCAGTACTTC	CASSELDRGYYEQYF
TRBJ2-5	TRBV9	TRBD2	NA	TGTGCCAGCAGCGTAGCGGGGGGGCAGGGCCGAGAGACCCAGTACTTC	CASSVAGGQGRETQYF
TRBJ2-5	TRBV14	TRBD1	NA	TGTGCCACCAGCTCCGGGACAGGGGGAGTTGAGACCCAGTACTTC	CATSSGTGGVETQYF
TRBJ2-5	TRBV5-4	TRBD2	few	TGTGCCAGCAGCTTGGGGGGACTACGCCAAGAGACCCAGTACTTC	CASSLGGLRQETQYF
TRBJ2-2	TRBV7-9	TRBD1	NA	TGTGCCAGCAGCCTCGGGACAGGGGAATACACCGGGGAGCTGTTTTTT	CASSLGTGEYTGELFF
TRBJ1-5	TRBV5-1	TRBD1	NA	TGCGCCAGCAGCTTGGGTGGACAGGGCAATCAGCCCCAGCATTTT	CASSLGGQGNQPQHF
TRBJ2-3	TRBV2	TRBD1	NA	TGTGCCAGCAGTGTTCAGGACAGGGTCACAGATACGCAGTATTTT	CASSVQDRVTDTQYF
TRBJ2-2	TRBV5-4	TRBD2	NA	TGTGCCAGCAGCTCTGGGGTACTAGCGGGGTCCACCGGGGAGCTGTTTTTT	CASSSGVLAGSTGELFF
TRBJ2-3	TRBV6-1	TRBD2	NA	TGTGCCAGCAGGGAACCGGGACTAGCGGGGGGGCCTGGCACAGATACGCAGTATTTT	CASREPGLAGGPGTDTQYF
TRBJ2-7	TRBV7-9	TRBD1	NA	TGTGCCAGCAGCTTGAGAGAGTGGGACAGGCATCCCTACGAGCAGTACTTC	CASSLREWDRHPYEQYF
TRBJ1-1	TRBV4-3	NA	NA	TGCGCCAGCAGCCAAGGGCCGCTACAGGGAATGGGGAACACTGAAGCTTTCTTT	CASSQGPLQGMGNTEAFF
TRBJ2-3	TRBV4-1	NA	NA	TGCGCCAGCAGCCAAGCCCACAGCGGCAGCACAGATACGCAGTATTTT	CASSQAHSGSTDTQYF
TRBJ2-7	TRBV9	NA	NA	TGTGCCAGCAGCGTAGGGACGGGGACCTACGAGCAGTACTTC	CASSVGTGTYEQYF
TRBJ2-5	TRBV7-7	TRBD1	NA	TGTGCTAGCAGCTTGGACAGGGGGCGCCGTGAGACCCAGTACTTC	CASSLDRGRRETQYF
TRBJ2-7	TRBV5-1	NA	NA	TGCGCCAGCAGCTACGAGAAGTACCCCTACGAGCAGTACTTC	CASSYEKYPYEQYF
TRBJ1-2	TRBV5-1	NA	NA	TGCGCCAGCAGCTTGACAGATTTCTATGGCTACACCTTC	CASSLTDFYGYTF
TRBJ2-7	TRBV5-1	TRBD1	NA	TGCGCCAGCAGCTTGGCCGTTGGGACAGGGCTAGCCTCCTACGAGCAGTACTTC	CASSLAVGTGLASYEQYF
TRBJ2-6	TRBV6-5	TRBD2	NA	TGTGCCAGCAGTTACTCCGGGGGGACTGGGGCCAACGCCCTGACTTTC	CASSYSGGTGANALTF
TRBJ2-1	TRBV10-3	TRBD2	NA	TGTGCCATCTCCCTAGCGGGGGACAATGAGCAGTTCTTC	CAISLAGDNEQFF